A single sample gave rise to the 22 T cell receptor beta chains below, sequenced in a study of cytomegalovirus exposure and HLA in healthy donors. The PCR had 60 Vbeta and 13 Jbeta primers. Assay used: immunoSEQ multiplex PCR; TCRdb lists only in-frame clones, some missing. This table holds approximately 110,000 clones, 75% to 85% found once. The sequencing input was PBMCs. The receptors shown here come from a man aged 25-40 years in good health and CMV-seronegative.

The chain joins TRBV2 to TRBJ1-5, with a weak D call TRBD1 (5 bases). There are 15 residues in the CDR3. Trimming pared 7 bases from V and 3 bases from J, leaving 16 bases between. CDR1 SNHLY and CDR2 FYNNEI come from the germline V gene. DNA of the CDR3: TGTGCCAGCACCCTCCAGGGCCTCCTCAATCAGCCCCAGCATTTT. This sequence encodes CASTLQGLLNQPQHF.

V gene TRBV23-1 combines with J gene TRBJ1-6; D ambiguous. TRBV23-1 is flagged as an ORF with uncertain function. Trimming took 0 bases from V and 10 from J, leaving 16 bases between them. This CDR3 comprises 16 residues. The CDR3 is CASSQSWGVHHSPLHF. The CDR3 DNA reads as TGCGCCAGCAGTCAATCCTGGGGAGTTCATCACTCACCCCTCCACTTT.

The CDR3 spells CASSLAPSGGGTDTQYF. The CDR3 DNA is TGTGCCAGCAGCTTAGCCCCTAGCGGGGGGGGAACAGATACGCAGTATTTT. V usage is TRBV7-8 and J usage is TRBJ2-3, with 12 bases aligning to TRBD2. The CDR3 spans 17 residues. J was trimmed by 3 bases and V by 0 bases; bases with no gene match: 4. From germline, CDR1 is SGHVS and CDR2 FQNEAQ.

The rearrangement joins TRBV4-3 to TRBJ1-5, with 8 bases that match TRBD1. This CDR3 spans 16 amino acids. With V trimmed by 4 bases and J by 6 bases, 11 bases remained unmatched. Germline V gene data show CDR1 as LGHNA and CDR2 as YSLEER. For the CDR3, the DNA is TGCGCCAGCAGCCCCAGCCGGGGACAGGCGAGTCAGCCCCAGCATTTT. Protein: CASSPSRGQASQPQHF.

The chain recombines TRBV12-2 with TRBJ1-6; the table's D call of TRBD1 was not tested on the DNA. TRBV12-2 is reported as a pseudogene. The CDR3 runs to 16 residues. In DNA form, the CDR3 reads TGTGCAAGTCGACCCAGGGCGAGCTCCTATAATTCACCCCTCCACTTT. Protein: CASRPRASSYNSPLHF.

This clone was counted only a few times. The rearrangement uses TRBV27 and TRBJ2-5; the match to TRBD2 covers 11 bases. This CDR3 region has 16 residues. Germline lookup yields CDR1 MNHEY and CDR2 SMNVEV (reference sequence). V shed 6 bases, J shed 10 bases, and the junction held 16 bases outside the gene matches. The CDR3 coding sequence is TGTGCCAGCAGATATAGCGGGAGGGCCTTCCTGGGTCGCCAGTACTTC. This encodes CASRYSGRAFLGRQYF.

This chain connects TRBV7-2 to TRBJ2-7; TRBD1 aligns across 9 bases. The CDR3 is made up of 15 amino acids. The V gene end was trimmed by 6 bases and the J gene end by 5 bases; junction bases not matched to a gene: 11. Germline CDR1 SGHTA, CDR2 FQGNSA. The CDR3 reads CASRSSGTGTNEQYF. CDR3 DNA sequence: TGTGCCAGCAGGAGCTCCGGGACAGGGACCAACGAGCAGTACTTC.

This clone was recorded many times. The chain carries TRBV7-9 and TRBJ1-5; unclear D gene. This CDR3 is 16 amino acids long. Per the germline V gene, CDR1 is SEHNR and CDR2 is FQNEAQ (reference sequence). The V gene lost 1 base and the J gene lost 2 bases, with 12 bases spanning the gap. The CDR3 sequence: CASSLGRIKGNQPQHF. The CDR3 DNA reads as TGTGCCAGCAGCTTAGGCAGAATCAAAGGCAATCAGCCCCAGCATTTT.

The V and J genes are TRBV4-1 and TRBJ2-3, with TRBD1 identical over 8 bases. Germline CDR1 MGHRA, CDR2 YSYEKL. V lost 3 bases and J lost 5; bases outside the gene matches: 10. The CDR3 is 16 amino acids. CDR3 bases: TGCGCCAGCAGCCAGACGAGGACAGGGAGTCGAGATACGCAGTATTTT. Its translation is CASSQTRTGSRDTQYF.

The rearrangement uses TRBV5-5 and TRBJ2-2; 12 nucleotides agree with TRBD1. The ends lost 1 base at V and 7 bases at J; junction bases unmatched: 11. The CDR3 extends over 18 amino acids. Germline CDR1 reads SGHKS; CDR2 reads YYEKEE (reference sequence). The CDR3 DNA sequence: TGTGCCAGCAGCTTGTCATTATATGGGACAGGGGGCATCGGGGAGCTGTTTTTT. Its translation: CASSLSLYGTGGIGELFF. The whole variable domain, filled in from reference TRBV5-5 and TRBJ2-2, reads DAGVTQSPTHLIKTRGQQVTLRCSPISGHKSVSWYQQVLGQGPQFIFQYYEKEERGRGNFPDRFSARQFPNYSSELNVNALLLGDSALYLCASSLSLYGTGGIGELFFGEGSRLTVL.

The CDR3: CASSAGTGEGYEQYF. The CDR3 bases are TGTGCCAGCAGCGCCGGGACAGGGGAGGGGTACGAGCAGTACTTC. This chain joins TRBV11-2 and TRBJ2-7; 10 bases agree with TRBD1. CDR3 length equals 15 residues. Germline V CDR1 and CDR2: SGHAT, FQNNGV. Unmatched junction bases numbered 8, after V lost 5 bases and J lost 4 bases.

The rearrangement uses TRBV5-8 and TRBJ2-2, with TRBD2 identical over 9 bases. J gave up 4 bases and V 1 base, and 5 bases lay outside the gene matches. CDR1 and CDR2 (germline): SGHTS, YDEGEE. This CDR3 has 16 residues. CDR3 in amino acids: CASSLYLAGSTGELFF. DNA for the CDR3: TGTGCCAGCAGCTTGTATCTAGCGGGAAGCACCGGGGAGCTGTTTTTT.

The J gene is TRBJ2-4, the V gene TRBV11-3, with 9 bases aligning to TRBD2. Germline V gives CDR1 SGHNT, CDR2 YENEEA. Unmatched junction bases numbered 5, after V lost 2 bases and J lost 9 bases. The CDR3 totals 14 residues. The CDR3 bases are TGTGCCAGCAGCTTACAAGCGGGAGGTGGCATTCAGTACTTC. This gives the protein CASSLQAGGGIQYF.

The CDR3 loop reads CASSLVGQGGYGYTF. The CDR3 DNA follows: TGTGCCAGCAGCTTAGTGGGACAGGGAGGCTATGGCTACACCTTC. J is TRBJ1-2 and V is TRBV7-2, with 9 bases aligning to TRBD1. V lost 1 base, J lost 4 bases, and 4 bases stayed unmatched. Per the germline V gene, CDR1 is SGHTA and CDR2 is FQGNSA. CDR3 length: 15 amino acids. Full variable domain (missing parts from reference TRBV7-2 and TRBJ1-2): GAGVSQSPSNKVTEKGKDVELRCDPISGHTALYWYRQSLGQGLEFLIYFQGNSAPDKSGLPSDRFSAERTGGSVSTLTIQRTQQEDSAVYLCASSLVGQGGYGYTFGSGTRLTVV.

The chain carries TRBV28 and TRBJ1-2; the D is unclear. Per germline, CDR1 MDHEN and CDR2 SYDVKM. V shed 8 bases and J shed 8 bases, with 9 bases lying between them. The CDR3 runs to 10 residues. CDR3 bases: TGTGCCAGCGGTGTGAGGGGCTACACCTTC. Translation gives CASGVRGYTF.

CDR3 loop: CASSDPGPYGYTF. The CDR3 coding sequence is TGTGCCAGCAGTGATCCGGGTCCCTATGGCTACACCTTC. The chain recombines TRBV28 with TRBJ1-2, with D unclear. The V end lost 5 bases, the J end lost 4 bases, and 11 bases lay between the germline ends. This CDR3 is 13 amino acids long. CDR1 and CDR2 from the germline V gene are MDHEN and SYDVKM.

The rearrangement uses TRBV19 and TRBJ2-2; tentatively, D is TRBD1 (6 bases). CDR1 is LNHDA and CDR2 is SQIVND in the germline V gene (reference sequence). Trimming shortened V by 5 bases and J by 3 bases, and 13 bases separated the two germline ends. This CDR3 has 15 residues. CDR3 loop: CASSLYRVDTGELFF. The CDR3 DNA is TGTGCCAGTAGTTTATACAGGGTAGACACCGGGGAGCTGTTTTTT.

The CDR3 loop is CASSPIGTSGGRETQYF. Here the CDR3 DNA reads TGTGCCAGCAGCCCGATTGGGACTAGCGGGGGGCGAGAGACCCAGTACTTC. This sequence joins TRBV7-2 and TRBJ2-5; 15 positions agree with TRBD2. V was pared by 5 bases and J by 4 bases, with 8 bases of the junction left unmatched. This CDR3 has 17 amino acids. Per the germline V gene, CDR1 is SGHTA and CDR2 is FQGNSA.

This clone was counted between two and nine times. This chain links TRBV4-2 with TRBJ1-1, with D possibly TRBD1 on 5 matching bases. Trimming stripped 0 bases from V and 4 bases from J, with 6 bases between. Germline-derived CDR1 and CDR2 are LGHNA and YNFKEQ. The CDR3 has 13 residues. The CDR3 sequence: CASSQDGATEAFF. CDR3 nucleotide sequence: TGTGCCAGCAGCCAAGATGGGGCCACTGAAGCTTTCTTT.

This clone was seen a handful of times. The J gene is TRBJ1-1, the V gene TRBV2, with D perhaps TRBD1 (5 bases). Germline V lookup: CDR1 SNHLY, CDR2 FYNNEI. V dropped 8 bases and J dropped 5 bases, with 18 bases sitting between them. The CDR3 covers 14 residues. CDR3 in amino acids: CASQSRVAITEAFF. As DNA, the CDR3 is TGTGCCAGCCAATCCAGGGTCGCGATTACTGAAGCTTTCTTT.

This clone was counted between two and nine times. This chain connects TRBV28 to TRBJ1-2, with a tentative D call TRBD1 (5 bases). The germline gives CDR1 MDHEN, CDR2 SYDVKM. CDR3 length: 12 residues. The V end lost 6 bases, the J end lost 8 bases, and 13 bases lay between the germline ends. CDR3 in amino acids: CASRSGGWGYTF. CDR3 coding DNA: TGTGCCAGCAGGTCGGGGGGGTGGGGCTACACCTTC.

The sample holds one count of this clone. The gene calls are TRBV7-7 and TRBJ2-3; possibly TRBD1 for D (6 bases). Germline V gene lookup returns CDR1 SSHAT and CDR2 FNYEAQ (reference sequence). V was shortened by 3 bases and J by 4 bases, with 14 bases between the two germline ends. This CDR3 has 15 residues. CDR3 DNA sequence: TGTGCCAGCAGCTTGGGCAGGGGCGCCCCAGATACGCAGTATTTT. This codes for CASSLGRGAPDTQYF.